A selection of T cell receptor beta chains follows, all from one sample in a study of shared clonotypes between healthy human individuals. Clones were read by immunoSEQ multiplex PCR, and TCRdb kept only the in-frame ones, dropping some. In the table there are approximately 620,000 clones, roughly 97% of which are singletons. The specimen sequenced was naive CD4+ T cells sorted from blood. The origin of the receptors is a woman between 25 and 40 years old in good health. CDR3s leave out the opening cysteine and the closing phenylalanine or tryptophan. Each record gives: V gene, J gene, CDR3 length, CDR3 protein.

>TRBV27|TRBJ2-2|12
ASMGTGGTGELF
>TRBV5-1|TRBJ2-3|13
ASSLWGSATDTQY
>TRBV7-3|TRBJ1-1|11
ASSPTGGTEAF
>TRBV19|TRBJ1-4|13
ASTPPQGRNEKLF
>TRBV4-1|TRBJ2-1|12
ASRPRGQGNEQF
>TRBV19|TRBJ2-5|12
ASSRPGVQETQY
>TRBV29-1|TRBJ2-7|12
SILVGGSSYEQY
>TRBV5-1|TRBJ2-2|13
ASSLAAGGVGELF
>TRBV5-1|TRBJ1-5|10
ASSEGTGPQH
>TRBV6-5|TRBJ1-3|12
ATQRDRVGNTIY
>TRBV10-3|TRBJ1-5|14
AISERGAGGNQPQH
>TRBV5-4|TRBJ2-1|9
ASSLSNTQF
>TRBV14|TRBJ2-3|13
ASSPWTGGTDTQY
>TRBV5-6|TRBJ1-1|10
ASSLDMTEAF
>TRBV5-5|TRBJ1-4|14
ASSLDFGGWNEKLF
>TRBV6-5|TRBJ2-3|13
ASSNGLAATDTQY
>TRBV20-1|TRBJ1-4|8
SARGAKLF
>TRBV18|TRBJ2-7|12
ASSPPGGPYEQY
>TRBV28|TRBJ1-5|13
ASSLGQGRNQPQH
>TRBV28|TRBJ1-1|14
ASTSVQGLSNTEAF
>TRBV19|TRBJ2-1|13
ASSPVFIRASSQF
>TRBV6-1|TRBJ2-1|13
ASSRQFGSYNEQF
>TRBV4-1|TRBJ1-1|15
ASSPDRGPNKNTEAF
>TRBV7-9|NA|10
ASSSGQYEQY
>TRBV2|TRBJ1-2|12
ASSPTGGDYGYT
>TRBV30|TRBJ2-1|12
AWDPGLGGNEQF
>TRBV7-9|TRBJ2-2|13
ASSYGTGIAGELF
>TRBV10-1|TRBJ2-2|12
ASTEDSIFGELF
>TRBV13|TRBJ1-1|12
ASSLRQTNTEAF
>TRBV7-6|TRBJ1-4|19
ASSLKRTGGIYKATNEKLF
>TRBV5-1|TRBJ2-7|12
ASSSGTGIYEQY